This T cell receptor (beta chain) derives from a study of shared clonotypes between healthy human individuals. Background on the study: The study used three CD4 naive, three CD4 memory, two CD8 naive and one CD8 memory plate per donor. Study-level results: Among the subsets, naive ones generally showed larger estimated richness than memory ones. A handful of donors showed sharing of about 4.8% of naive CD4 clonotypes.

Trimming stripped 7 bases from V and 9 bases from J, with 13 bases between. The CDR3 runs to 12 residues. Germline V CDR1 and CDR2: MDHEN, SYDVKM. For this clone: Its antigen is not identified.

In the naive CD8 group, cells lacked CD45RO and were positively selected for CCR7, so terminally differentiated effector memory CD45RA+ cells were left out. Per the study methods: ImmunoSEQ sequences covered only the junction and lacked quality scores; filtering therefore differed. Clones were read by immunoSEQ multiplex PCR, and TCRdb kept only the in-frame ones, dropping some. The DNA was the basis for D and trimming; V, J and clone size are from that table. The sample carries hundreds of thousands of clones, about 95% recorded once. The V gene is TRBV28, the J gene TRBJ1-5; tentatively, D is TRBD1 (5 bases). Sequencing input: naive CD8+ T cells sorted from blood. This TCR derives from a woman between 25 and 40 years old in good health. CDR3 protein: CASTTSGRPQHF. As DNA, the CDR3 is TGTGCCAGCACCACATCGGGACGGCCCCAGCATTTT.